The 21 T cell receptor beta chains below were found in one sample sequenced in a study of radiation and T cells in renal cell carcinoma. Time point meaning: blood 4 weeks post-SBRT, at nephrectomy. Sample treatment: 15 Gy SBRT to primary tumor, nephrectomy 4 weeks later. Here immunoSEQ multiplex PCR was the method, and the copy in TCRdb shows in-frame clones only, minus some. The table has some 31,000 clones, approximately 81% seen once; the top ten hold 33%. The sequencing here drew on blood, taken from a patient whose treatment included radiotherapy and nephrectomy. These receptor sequences come from a man between 60 and 70 years old with renal cell carcinoma.

The rearrangement links TRBV5-1 to TRBJ2-1; 7 nucleotides line up with TRBD2. With 3 bases clipped from V and 4 bases from J, the junction kept 7 bases outside the gene matches. The CDR3 has 15 residues. Germline V gives CDR1 SGHRS, CDR2 YFSETQ. The CDR3: CASSSKAGEYNEQFF. The CDR3 DNA is TGCGCCAGCAGCTCCAAGGCGGGAGAGTACAATGAGCAGTTCTTC.

J is TRBJ2-7 and V is TRBV30; D is possibly TRBD1 (6 bases). Trimming stripped 3 bases from V and 3 bases from J, with 15 bases between. From germline, CDR1 is GTSNPN and CDR2 SVGIG (reference sequence). This CDR3 contains 14 residues. The CDR3: CAWSDQGSGYEQYF. The CDR3 coding sequence is TGTGCCTGGAGCGACCAGGGGTCAGGCTACGAGCAGTACTTC.

The chain joins TRBV5-1 to TRBJ2-7; 7 nucleotides line up with TRBD2. This CDR3 is built from 16 residues. Germline V gene sequence: CDR1 SGHRS, CDR2 YFSETQ. Germline trimming cut 4 bases from V and 2 bases from J; bases unmatched to any gene: 12. The CDR3 is CASSIAQASGAYEQYF. Here the CDR3 DNA reads TGCGCCAGCAGCATCGCCCAAGCTAGCGGCGCCTACGAGCAGTACTTC.

Within the sample, this clone is medium-sized (0.01 to 0.1%). This rearrangement joins TRBV5-4 to TRBJ2-1; 13 positions match TRBD2. The CDR3 consists of 14 residues. J was trimmed by 8 bases and V by 4 bases; bases with no gene match: 3. From germline, CDR1 is SGHNT and CDR2 YYREEE (reference sequence). The CDR3 nucleotides are TGTGCCAGCAGCACTAGCGGGAGGGGGGATGAGCAGTTCTTC. This sequence encodes CASSTSGRGDEQFF.

The chain couples TRBV29-1 to TRBJ2-5; D possibly corresponds to TRBD2 (5 bases). Germline V gives CDR1 SQVTM, CDR2 ANQGSEA. The CDR3 has 12 amino acids. V was trimmed by 2 bases and J by 5 bases, leaving 9 bases between them. The CDR3 spells CSVERGFETQYF. CDR3 sequence (DNA): TGCAGCGTTGAACGAGGGTTCGAGACCCAGTACTTC.

This clone was observed a single time. V and J are TRBV5-1 and TRBJ2-7, with a weak D call TRBD2 (6 bases). V was pared by 4 bases and J by 3 bases, with 17 bases between. This CDR3 spans 15 amino acids. Germline V gene data show CDR1 as SGHRS and CDR2 as YFSETQ. CDR3 DNA sequence: TGCGCCAGCAGCCACGCCGGGACTCCTAACTACGAGCAGTACTTC. Protein sequence: CASSHAGTPNYEQYF.

This chain connects TRBV5-5 to TRBJ1-5; a weak D match, TRBD1 (5 bases). The germline CDR1 and CDR2 sequences are SGHKS and YYEKEE (reference sequence). Deletions cut 1 base from V and 3 bases from J, with 11 bases between. The CDR3 totals 15 residues. The CDR3 loop is CASSLLSGNNQPQHF. DNA of the CDR3: TGTGCCAGCAGCTTGTTATCAGGGAACAATCAGCCCCAGCATTTT.

The chain joins TRBV7-8 to TRBJ2-3; 9 bases align to TRBD2. Germline CDR1 reads SGHVS; CDR2 reads FQNEAQ. J gave up 6 bases and V 6 bases, and 1 base lay outside the gene matches. The CDR3 is 12 amino acids. CDR3 region: CASRAGGDTQYF. CDR3 bases: TGTGCCAGCAGGGCGGGAGGGGATACGCAGTATTTT.

This chain joins TRBV7-9 and TRBJ2-1, with D perhaps TRBD1 or TRBD2 (6 bases each). Trimming removed 5 bases at V and 15 bases at J, with 17 bases between. Germline V lookup: CDR1 SEHNR, CDR2 FQNEAQ (reference sequence). There are 12 residues in the CDR3. In nucleotides, the CDR3 is TGTGCCAGCAGCCCCTACGGGGGCAGGTGGTTCTTC. Translation: CASSPYGGRWFF.

This rearrangement joins TRBV28 to TRBJ1-5; no clear D gene. CDR1 is MDHEN and CDR2 is SYDVKM in the germline V gene. CDR3 length: 15 amino acids. V dropped 6 bases and J dropped 3 bases, with 15 bases sitting between them. Written as DNA, the CDR3 is TGTGCCAGCAGGATAAAGACACTAAACAATCAGCCCCAGCATTTT. This encodes CASRIKTLNNQPQHF. Full variable domain (outside the CDR3, taken from reference TRBV28 and TRBJ1-5): DVKVTQSSRYLVKRTGEKVFLECVQDMDHENMFWYRQDPGLGLRLIYFSYDVKMKEKGDIPEGYSVSREKKERFSLILESASTNQTSMYLCASRIKTLNNQPQHFGDGTRLSIL.

This chain links TRBV18 with TRBJ1-2, with D possibly being TRBD1 (6 bases). The CDR3 runs to 15 residues. V shed 4 bases and J shed 4 bases, with 16 bases lying between them. CDR1 is KGHSH and CDR2 is LQKENI in the germline V gene. CDR3 loop: CASSLSQGFSYGYTF. CDR3 bases: TGTGCCAGCTCACTGTCACAGGGATTTTCCTATGGCTACACCTTC.

The V and J genes are TRBV9 and TRBJ2-7, with TRBD2 identical over 7 bases. V lost 7 bases to trimming and J lost 9 bases; unmatched junction nucleotides: 10. The germline CDR1 and CDR2 sequences are SGDLS and YYNGEE. The CDR3 is 12 residues long. CDR3 protein: CASGSGSGVQYF. CDR3 DNA sequence: TGTGCCAGCGGCTCCGGGAGCGGGGTGCAGTACTTC.

On this clone itself: The same CDR3 arises from other DNA sequences in this sample as well. V usage is TRBV9 and J usage is TRBJ2-1; either TRBD1 or TRBD2 may supply D (6 bases each). V was pared by 0 bases and J by 1 base, with 8 bases between. This CDR3 spans 15 amino acids. Germline CDR1 reads SGDLS; CDR2 reads YYNGEE. CDR3 DNA: TGTGCCAGCAGCGTAGAGGGGGGTTCCTACAATGAGCAGTTCTTC. Protein product: CASSVEGGSYNEQFF. The whole variable domain, filled in from reference TRBV9 and TRBJ2-1, reads DSGVTQTPKHLITATGQRVTLRCSPRSGDLSVYWYQQSLDQGLQFLIQYYNGEERAKGNILERFSAQQFPDLHSELNLSSLELGDSALYFCASSVEGGSYNEQFFGPGTRLTVL.

This clone was recorded only once. The rearrangement links TRBV11-2 to TRBJ1-2; unclear D gene. This CDR3 has 12 residues. Trimming took 7 bases from V and 8 from J, leaving 14 bases between them. Germline assignment: CDR1 SGHAT and CDR2 FQNNGV. Here the CDR3 DNA reads TGTGCCAGCACCGTTACCCTAGACGGCTACACCTTC. It yields the protein CASTVTLDGYTF.

This clone was picked up a small number of times. The J gene is TRBJ2-7, the V gene TRBV9; 8 nucleotides agree with TRBD1. CDR3 size: 15 residues. Germline trimming cut 4 bases from V and 3 bases from J; bases unmatched to any gene: 9. Germline loops: CDR1 SGDLS, CDR2 YYNGEE. The CDR3 loop is CASSPRSGTGYEQYF. For the CDR3, the DNA is TGTGCCAGCAGCCCCCGTTCCGGGACAGGCTACGAGCAGTACTTC.

The chain has TRBV5-1 and TRBJ1-2; 7 nucleotides agree with TRBD1. Germline V gene sequence: CDR1 SGHRS, CDR2 YFSETQ. J lost 0 bases, V lost 0 bases, and 5 bases had no gene match. This CDR3 spans 16 amino acids. The CDR3 DNA is TGCGCCAGCAGCTTGGTGACAGGGAACACTAACTATGGCTACACCTTC. It specifies CASSLVTGNTNYGYTF.

The CDR3 reads CASSLAWVLAGGRNEQFF. CDR3 bases: TGTGCCAGCAGCTTAGCGTGGGTGCTAGCGGGAGGAAGGAATGAGCAGTTCTTC. The V and J genes are TRBV7-8 and TRBJ2-1, with TRBD2 matching 11 bases. The germline CDR1 and CDR2 sequences are SGHVS and FQNEAQ. The CDR3 spans 18 residues. With V trimmed by 0 bases and J by 7 bases, 11 bases remained unmatched.

The chain joins TRBV29-1 to TRBJ2-6, with D tentatively TRBD1 or TRBD2 (6 bases each). This CDR3 contains 16 residues. Germline V gene data show CDR1 as SQVTM and CDR2 as ANQGSEA. V lost 7 bases and J lost 0, with 16 bases in between. The CDR3 DNA follows: TGCAGCGCGGGGGACATCGGCAACTCTGGGGCCAACGTCCTGACTTTC. It yields the protein CSAGDIGNSGANVLTF.

The chain is built from TRBV5-6 and TRBJ1-5, with D perhaps TRBD1 (6 bases). The CDR3 spans 16 residues. Between the trimmed V and J ends, which lost 3 bases and 8 bases, there was a span of 21 bases. Germline V gives CDR1 SGHDT, CDR2 YYEEEE. CDR3 nucleotides: TGTGCCAGCAGCTCGCAGAAACAGGGAAGTAGTAAGCCCCAGCATTTT. Its translation is CASSSQKQGSSKPQHF.

This chain links TRBV7-2 with TRBJ2-5; D unresolved. The CDR3 has 13 amino acids. CDR1 is SGHTA, CDR2 FQGNSA, per germline. Trimming cost V 5 bases and J 5 bases, with 12 bases left between them. CDR3 amino acids: CASSAQNWETQYF. The CDR3, as DNA: TGTGCCAGCAGCGCGCAGAATTGGGAGACCCAGTACTTC.

The chain employs TRBV5-6 and TRBJ2-2; D possibly corresponds to TRBD2 (5 bases). V shed 1 base and J shed 4 bases, with 14 bases lying between them. The CDR3 is made up of 16 amino acids. Germline CDR1 and CDR2: SGHDT and YYEEEE. The CDR3 region is CASSLRTARGTGELFF. CDR3 coding DNA: TGTGCCAGCAGCTTGAGAACGGCCCGGGGCACCGGGGAGCTGTTTTTT.